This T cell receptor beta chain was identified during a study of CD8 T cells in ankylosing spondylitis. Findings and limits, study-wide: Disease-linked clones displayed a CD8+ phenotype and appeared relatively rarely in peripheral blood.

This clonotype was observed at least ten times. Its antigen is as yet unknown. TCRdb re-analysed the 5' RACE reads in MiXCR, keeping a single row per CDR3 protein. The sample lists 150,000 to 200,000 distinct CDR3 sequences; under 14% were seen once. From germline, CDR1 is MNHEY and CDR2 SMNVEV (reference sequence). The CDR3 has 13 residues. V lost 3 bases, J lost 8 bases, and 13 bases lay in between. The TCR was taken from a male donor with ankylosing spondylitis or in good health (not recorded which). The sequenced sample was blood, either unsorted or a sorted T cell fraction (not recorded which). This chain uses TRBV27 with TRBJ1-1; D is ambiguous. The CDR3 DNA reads TGTGCCAGCAGTTTCTCGACACTCGGGGAAGCTTTCTTT. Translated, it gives CASSFSTLGEAFF.